This T cell receptor (beta chain) was recorded in a study of blood T cell repertoires in COVID-19. Looking at the study overall: Acute and convalescent COVID-19 samples came from the United States, Italy and Spain. T cells, B-cell-depleted T cells, or PBMCs supplied cDNA or gDNA.

Source study methods: It was from reference gene primer amplification that nucleated cell counts were estimated. Profiling relied on immunoSEQ multiplex PCR, and the TCRdb table lists in-frame clones only, not all of them. V, J and clone size reflect that table, while D and trimming were determined from the DNA. The sample holds 180,000 or so clones; roughly nine tenths are singletons and the top ten take 5.5% to 7.5%. The sample taken for sequencing was peripheral blood. The origin of this receptor is a man between 40 and 49 years old with acute or convalescent COVID-19.

CDR3 in amino acids: CASRHTGTGAPEAFF. The CDR3 DNA reads as TGTGCCAGTAGGCACACCGGGACAGGGGCTCCTGAAGCTTTCTTT. The chain links TRBV19 to TRBJ1-1, with 10 positions matching TRBD1. The CDR3 runs to 15 residues. Germline V lookup: CDR1 LNHDA, CDR2 SQIVND (reference sequence). V trimming: 6 bases; J trimming: 6 bases; junction bases outside the gene matches: 10.